This passage covers 10 T cell receptor beta chains from one sample sequenced in a study of shared clonotypes between healthy human individuals. The method was immunoSEQ multiplex PCR; TCRdb's version includes in-frame clones alone and lacks a portion of them. This sample has about 2 million clones, with 95% found just once. Sequencing was carried out using naive CD4+ T cells sorted from blood. Indicated subset: CD45RA+ positively selected. The source of these receptors is a man aged 18-30 years in good health.

V is TRBV5-1 and J is TRBJ2-5; 14 bases align to TRBD2. The CDR3 extends over 16 amino acids. Germline CDR1 and CDR2: SGHRS and YFSETQ. The J segment lost 5 bases and the V segment lost 3 bases, leaving 6 bases of the junction unmatched. The CDR3 DNA reads as TGCGCCAGCAGCTCCGGGACTAGCGGGAGTATGGAGACCCAGTACTTC. Protein: CASSSGTSGSMETQYF.

V is TRBV4-3 and J is TRBJ1-3, with 7 bases identical to TRBD1. CDR1 is LGHNA and CDR2 is YSLEER in the germline V gene. The junction had 18 bases not matched to a gene; V was cut back by 1 base and J by 15 bases. The CDR3 is 16 residues long. Here the CDR3 DNA reads TGCGCCAGCAGCCAAGGGGCCGGGACAGATAGTCGAGTATCATATTTT. Translation: CASSQGAGTDSRVSYF.

This chain uses TRBV19 with TRBJ2-7; 12 bases fit TRBD2. The germline CDR1 and CDR2 sequences are LNHDA and SQIVND (reference sequence). The CDR3 loop spans 16 amino acids. Trimming at V came to 1 base and at J to 5 bases, leaving 6 bases not matched to a gene. The CDR3 DNA is TGTGCCAGTAGTATAGTTTGGACTAGCGGGATAAACGAGCAGTACTTC. It translates to CASSIVWTSGINEQYF.

The rearrangement joins TRBV5-1 to TRBJ2-7; D possibly uses TRBD1 or TRBD2 (6 bases each). Germline assignment: CDR1 SGHRS and CDR2 YFSETQ. V was shortened by 4 bases and J by 2 bases, with 16 bases between the two germline ends. The CDR3 extends over 15 amino acids. The CDR3 here is CASSPGGRQTYEQYF. In nucleotides, the CDR3 is TGCGCCAGCAGCCCTGGGGGGCGGCAGACCTACGAGCAGTACTTC.

The rearrangement links TRBV18 to TRBJ2-7, with D possibly being TRBD1 (6 bases). Germline assignment: CDR1 KGHSH and CDR2 LQKENI. CDR3 length: 14 amino acids. Trimming took 4 bases from V and 3 from J, leaving 13 bases between them. The CDR3 protein is CASSRSQGNYEQYF. The CDR3, as DNA: TGTGCCAGCTCACGTAGTCAGGGGAACTACGAGCAGTACTTC.

This chain links TRBV5-1 with TRBJ1-3; TRBD1 might be the D (6 bases). Germline lookup yields CDR1 SGHRS and CDR2 YFSETQ. The CDR3 length is 16 residues. V was trimmed by 4 bases and J by 4 bases, leaving 18 bases between them. The CDR3 DNA follows: TGCGCCAGCAGCACGATACAGGGAACCTCCGGAAACACCATATATTTT. It yields the protein CASSTIQGTSGNTIYF.

The J gene is TRBJ2-5, the V gene TRBV5-1; tentatively, D is TRBD1 (6 bases). In germline, CDR1 is SGHRS, CDR2 YFSETQ. V was pared by 5 bases and J by 3 bases, with 17 bases between. The CDR3 consists of 15 residues. The CDR3 DNA sequence: TGCGCCAGCAGTCAAACCTCCACAGGGAAAGAGACCCAGTACTTC. Protein: CASSQTSTGKETQYF.

Points on this clone: Other DNA sequences within the sample encode an identical CDR3. This chain links TRBV5-1 with TRBJ2-1; 9 nucleotides agree with TRBD2. The germline V gene has CDR1 SGHRS and CDR2 YFSETQ. The CDR3 consists of 15 residues. The junction had 8 bases not matched to a gene; V was cut back by 4 bases and J by 6 bases. The CDR3 sequence is CASSLGLAGLNEQFF. The CDR3 DNA reads TGCGCCAGCAGCCTCGGGCTAGCGGGACTCAATGAGCAGTTCTTC. Combining the CDR3 with reference TRBV5-1 and TRBJ2-1 gives the whole variable domain KAGVTQTPRYLIKTRGQQVTLSCSPISGHRSVSWYQQTPGQGLQFLFEYFSETQRNKGNFPGRFSGRQFSNSRSEMNVSTLELGDSALYLCASSLGLAGLNEQFFGPGTRLTVL.

This chain uses TRBV5-1 with TRBJ2-7; 8 bases are shared with TRBD2. Germline assignment: CDR1 SGHRS and CDR2 YFSETQ. V shed 0 bases, J shed 3 bases, and the junction held 5 bases outside the gene matches. CDR3 length: 15 amino acids. CDR3 bases: TGCGCCAGCAGCTTGGACACTAGCGGATTCTACGAGCAGTACTTC. Encoded protein: CASSLDTSGFYEQYF. Combining the CDR3 with reference TRBV5-1 and TRBJ2-7 gives the whole variable domain KAGVTQTPRYLIKTRGQQVTLSCSPISGHRSVSWYQQTPGQGLQFLFEYFSETQRNKGNFPGRFSGRQFSNSRSEMNVSTLELGDSALYLCASSLDTSGFYEQYFGPGTRLTVT.

This chain connects TRBV29-1 to TRBJ2-7; D gene uncertain. This CDR3 region has 11 residues. From germline, CDR1 is SQVTM and CDR2 ANQGSEA. Trimming left V 8 bases short and J 0 bases short, with 8 bases between. DNA for the CDR3: TGCAGCTTTAAAAGCTCCTACGAGCAGTACTTC. This gives the protein CSFKSSYEQYF.